This T cell receptor beta chain was found in a study of regulatory T cells in long-lasting Graves disease. Assembly of TCR beta libraries relied on iRepertoire HTBI primers together with Arm-PCR of CDR3 regions. TCRdb redid the calling of the multiplex PCR reads with MiXCR, one entry per CDR3 protein. The table includes over 500,000 distinct CDR3 sequences, about 15% detected once. Time point in this sample: newly diagnosed GD, antithyroid drugs for less than 3 months. The TCR library was made from RNA that had been extracted from PBMCs in TRIzol. Trimming removed 7 bases at V and 6 bases at J, with 13 bases between. Germline values: CDR1 MNHEY, CDR2 SMNVEV (reference sequence). The CDR3 covers 14 residues. This sample was shared with a second study, whose subject was T cells in Graves' hyperthyroidism and ophthalmopathy.

The specimen was peripheral blood mononuclear cells (PBMCs), collected at new diagnosis, from a patient treated with antithyroid drugs. This TCR came from a man between 18 and 29 years old with Graves disease. This chain connects TRBV27 to TRBJ1-6, with D possibly matching TRBD1 (6 bases). CDR3 coding DNA: TGTGCCAGCACTTATGACAGGCGTAATTCACCCCTCCACTTT. It yields the protein CASTYDRRNSPLHF.